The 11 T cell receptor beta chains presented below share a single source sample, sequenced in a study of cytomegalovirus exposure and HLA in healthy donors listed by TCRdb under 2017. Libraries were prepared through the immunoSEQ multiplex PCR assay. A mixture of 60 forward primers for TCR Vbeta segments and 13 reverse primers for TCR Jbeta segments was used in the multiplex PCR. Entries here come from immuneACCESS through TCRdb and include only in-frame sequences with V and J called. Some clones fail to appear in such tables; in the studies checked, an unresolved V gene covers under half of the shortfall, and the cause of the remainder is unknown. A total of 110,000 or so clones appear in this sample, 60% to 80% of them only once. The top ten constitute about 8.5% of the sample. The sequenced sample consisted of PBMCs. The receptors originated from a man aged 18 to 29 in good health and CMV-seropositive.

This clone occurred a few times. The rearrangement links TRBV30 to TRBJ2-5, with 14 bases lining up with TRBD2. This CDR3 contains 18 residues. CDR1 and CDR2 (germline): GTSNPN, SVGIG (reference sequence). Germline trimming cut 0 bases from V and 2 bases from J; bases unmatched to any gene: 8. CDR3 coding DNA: TGTGCCTGGAGTGTTGGGAGACTAGCGGGGGGGAATCAAGAGACCCAGTACTTC. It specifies CAWSVGRLAGGNQETQYF.

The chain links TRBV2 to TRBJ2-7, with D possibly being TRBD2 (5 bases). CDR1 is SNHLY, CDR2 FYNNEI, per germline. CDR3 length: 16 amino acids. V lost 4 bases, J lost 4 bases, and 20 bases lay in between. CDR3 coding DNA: TGTGCCAGCAGTGCCCGGGATGCAAACGGAATATACGAGCAGTACGTC. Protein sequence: CASSARDANGIYEQYV.

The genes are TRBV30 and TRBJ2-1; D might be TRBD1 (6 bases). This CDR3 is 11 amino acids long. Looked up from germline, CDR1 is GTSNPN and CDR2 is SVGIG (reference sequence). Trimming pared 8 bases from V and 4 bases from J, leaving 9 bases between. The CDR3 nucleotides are TGTGCCAGGACAGCGTACAATGAGCAGTTCTTC. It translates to CARTAYNEQFF.

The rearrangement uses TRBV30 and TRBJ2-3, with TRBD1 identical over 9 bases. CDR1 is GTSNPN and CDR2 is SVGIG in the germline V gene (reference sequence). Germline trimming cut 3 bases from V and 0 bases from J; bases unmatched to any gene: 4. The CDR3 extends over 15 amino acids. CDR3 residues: CAWRGTGKSTDTQYF. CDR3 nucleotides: TGTGCCTGGAGGGGGACAGGGAAAAGCACAGATACGCAGTATTTT.

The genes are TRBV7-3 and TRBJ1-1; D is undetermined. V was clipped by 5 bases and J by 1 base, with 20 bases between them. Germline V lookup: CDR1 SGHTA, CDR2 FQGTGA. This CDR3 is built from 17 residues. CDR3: CASSPGILVRPNTEAFF. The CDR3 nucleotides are TGTGCCAGCAGCCCGGGGATCCTGGTGCGGCCGAACACTGAAGCTTTCTTT. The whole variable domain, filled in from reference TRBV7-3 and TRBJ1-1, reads GAGVSQTPSNKVTEKGKYVELRCDPISGHTALYWYRQSLGQGPEFLIYFQGTGAADDSGLPNDRFFAVRPEGSVSTLKIQRTERGDSAVYLCASSPGILVRPNTEAFFGQGTRLTVV.

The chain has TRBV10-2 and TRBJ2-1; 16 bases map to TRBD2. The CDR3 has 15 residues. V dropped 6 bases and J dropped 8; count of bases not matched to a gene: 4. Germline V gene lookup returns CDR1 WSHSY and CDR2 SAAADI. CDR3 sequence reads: CASRPGTSGGDEQFF. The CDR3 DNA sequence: TGCGCCAGCAGGCCCGGGACTAGCGGGGGGGATGAGCAGTTCTTC.

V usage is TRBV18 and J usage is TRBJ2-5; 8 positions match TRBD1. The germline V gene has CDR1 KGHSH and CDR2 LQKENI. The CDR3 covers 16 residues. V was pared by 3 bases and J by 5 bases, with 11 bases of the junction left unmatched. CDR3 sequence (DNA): TGTGCCAGCTCACCGGACAGGGCCCCATGGCTGGAGACCCAGTACTTC. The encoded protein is CASSPDRAPWLETQYF.

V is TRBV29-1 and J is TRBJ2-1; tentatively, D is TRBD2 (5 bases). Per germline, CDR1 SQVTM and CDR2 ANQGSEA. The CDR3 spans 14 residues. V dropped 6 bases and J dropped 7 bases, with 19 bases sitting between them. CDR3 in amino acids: CSVTTRTWENEQFF. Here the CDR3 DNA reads TGCAGCGTCACCACCCGGACTTGGGAGAATGAGCAGTTCTTC.

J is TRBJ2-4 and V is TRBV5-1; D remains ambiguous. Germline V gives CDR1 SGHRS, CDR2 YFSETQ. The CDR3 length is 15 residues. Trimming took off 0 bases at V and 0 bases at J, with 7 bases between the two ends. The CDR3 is CASSLDSSAKNIQYF. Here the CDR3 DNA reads TGCGCCAGCAGCTTGGACAGTTCAGCCAAAAACATTCAGTACTTC. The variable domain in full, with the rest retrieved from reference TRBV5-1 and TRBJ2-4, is KAGVTQTPRYLIKTRGQQVTLSCSPISGHRSVSWYQQTPGQGLQFLFEYFSETQRNKGNFPGRFSGRQFSNSRSEMNVSTLELGDSALYLCASSLDSSAKNIQYFGAGTRLSVL.

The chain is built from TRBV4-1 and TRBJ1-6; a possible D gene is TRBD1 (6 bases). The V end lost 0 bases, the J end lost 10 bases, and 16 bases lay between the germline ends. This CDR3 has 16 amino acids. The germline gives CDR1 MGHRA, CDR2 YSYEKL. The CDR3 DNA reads TGCGCCAGCAGCCAAGAACAGGGCAATGGAGAGTCACCCCTCCACTTT. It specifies CASSQEQGNGESPLHF.

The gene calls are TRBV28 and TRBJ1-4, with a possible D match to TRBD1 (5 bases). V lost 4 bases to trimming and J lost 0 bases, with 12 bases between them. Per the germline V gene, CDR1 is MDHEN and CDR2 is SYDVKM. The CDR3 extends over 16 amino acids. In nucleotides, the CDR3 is TGTGCCAGCAGTTCCTATGACAGTGCAACTAATGAAAAACTGTTTTTT. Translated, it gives CASSSYDSATNEKLFF.